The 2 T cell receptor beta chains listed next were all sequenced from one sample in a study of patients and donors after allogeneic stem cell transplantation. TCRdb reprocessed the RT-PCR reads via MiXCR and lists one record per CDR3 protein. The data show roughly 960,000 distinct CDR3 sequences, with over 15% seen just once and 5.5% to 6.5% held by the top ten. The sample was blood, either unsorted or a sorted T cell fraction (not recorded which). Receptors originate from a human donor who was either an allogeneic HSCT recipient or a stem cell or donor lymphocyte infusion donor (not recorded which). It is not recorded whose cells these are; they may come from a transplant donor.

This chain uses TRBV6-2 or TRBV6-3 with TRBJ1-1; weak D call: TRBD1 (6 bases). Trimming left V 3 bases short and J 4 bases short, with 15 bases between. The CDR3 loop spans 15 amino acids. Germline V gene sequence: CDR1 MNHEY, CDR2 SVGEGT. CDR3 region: CASSYSAIRGTEAFF. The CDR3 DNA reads TGTGCCAGCAGTTATAGTGCCATCAGGGGCACTGAAGCTTTCTTT.

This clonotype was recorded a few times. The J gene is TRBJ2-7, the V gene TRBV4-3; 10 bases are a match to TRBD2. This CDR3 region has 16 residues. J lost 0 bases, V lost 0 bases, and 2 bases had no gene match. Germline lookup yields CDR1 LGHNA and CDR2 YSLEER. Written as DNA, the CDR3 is TGCGCCAGCAGCCAAGAGACTAGCGGGTACTCCTACGAGCAGTACTTC. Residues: CASSQETSGYSYEQYF.